Below, 2 T cell receptor beta chains from the same sample are listed, as sequenced in a study of spatial heterogeneity in lung cancer. Whole-study findings and limits: The number of expanded tumor alpha and beta chains correlated with mutation number.

Each CDR3 protein is one row after TCRdb ran MiXCR on the 5' RACE reads. The table includes approximately 11,000 distinct CDR3 sequences, under 10% detected once. Their antigens are not known. Time point given: sample taken at primary tumor resection. The sample was lung tumor tissue, taken at surgery. Receptor source: a female donor with early-stage non-small cell lung cancer.

There are many counts of this clonotype. Since the library was made to target alpha chains, this beta chain is a stray read and its abundance is not meaningful. The V and J genes are TRBV29-1 and TRBJ1-1; no reliable D call. The V and J ends lost 3 bases and 7 bases respectively, with 6 bases between them. Germline lookup yields CDR1 SQVTM and CDR2 ANQGSEA. This CDR3 has 10 amino acids. Here the CDR3 reads CSVDTDEAFF. CDR3 DNA sequence: TGCAGCGTTGATACAGATGAAGCTTTCTTT.

This clonotype is medium-sized by share. The library was built for alpha chains, so this beta chain is an off-target read and its size means little. The V gene is TRBV12-3 or TRBV12-4, the J gene TRBJ2-1; 7 bases agree with TRBD2. V was clipped by 6 bases and J by 9 bases; unmatched bases: 8. This CDR3 comprises 13 residues. The CDR3 DNA follows: TGTGCCAGCAGCTCTCAATCGGGGGGTGAGCAGTTCTTC. It codes for CASSSQSGGEQFF.